Shown below are 21 T cell receptor beta chains from a single sample sequenced in a study of cytomegalovirus exposure and HLA in healthy donors. The PCR had 60 Vbeta and 13 Jbeta primers. Clones were read by immunoSEQ multiplex PCR, and TCRdb kept only the in-frame ones, dropping some. In the table there are 85,000 to 100,000 clones, 55% to 75% of which are singletons. Input material: PBMCs. These receptors all stem from a man aged 60-69 years in good health and CMV-seronegative.

The V and J genes are TRBV2 and TRBJ2-1, with TRBD2 as a possible D gene (5 bases). Germline V gives CDR1 SNHLY, CDR2 FYNNEI. The ends were cut back, 7 bases at V and 2 bases at J, with 9 bases in the middle. The CDR3 consists of 13 residues. CDR3 loop: CASKERTYNEQFF. The CDR3 bases are TGTGCCAGCAAGGAGCGGACCTACAATGAGCAGTTCTTC.

Note on this clone: One junction end disagrees with the germline gene, perhaps due to a read error. The rearrangement uses TRBV7-9 and TRBJ2-1; 8 bases align to TRBD1. The CDR3 totals 15 residues. Germline V gene sequence: CDR1 SEHNR, CDR2 FQNEAQ (reference sequence). Here the CDR3 DNA reads TGTTCCAGCAGCTTGCTACAGGGGGTGTTCAATGAGCAGTTCTTC. Encoded protein: CSSSLLQGVFNEQFF.

The chain couples TRBV9 to TRBJ1-1, with TRBD1 matching 8 bases. The CDR3 is 15 residues long. Germline loops: CDR1 SGDLS, CDR2 YYNGEE. The J segment lost 5 bases and the V segment lost 0 bases, leaving 6 bases of the junction unmatched. DNA of the CDR3: TGTGCCAGCAGCGTAGAGGGCAGGGGGCAGACTGAAGCTTTCTTT. It codes for CASSVEGRGQTEAFF.

The chain recombines TRBV5-8 with TRBJ1-2; possible D gene TRBD1, 6 bases. V lost 7 bases and J lost 4, with 17 bases in between. This CDR3 contains 14 residues. Germline CDR1 SGHTS, CDR2 YDEGEE. This chain's CDR3 is CASPSGGHLYGYTF. The CDR3 nucleotides read TGTGCCAGCCCTAGCGGGGGACACCTCTATGGCTACACCTTC.

In its sample, this clone was seen once. The genes are TRBV19 and TRBJ2-7; 8 bases are a match to TRBD1. Germline CDR1 reads LNHDA; CDR2 reads SQIVND (reference sequence). CDR3 length: 16 amino acids. J was trimmed by 0 bases and V by 7 bases; bases with no gene match: 11. CDR3 in DNA: TGTGCCAGTACGCCTAAAACAGGGGGAGGCTCCTACGAGCAGTACTTC. It yields the protein CASTPKTGGGSYEQYF.

This sequence joins TRBV11-2 and TRBJ2-2; D remains ambiguous. V gave up 5 bases and J gave up 0 bases, with 10 bases separating them. CDR1 and CDR2 (germline): SGHAT, FQNNGV. This CDR3 comprises 15 residues. The CDR3 DNA reads TGTGCCAGCAGCCGACACCTTACGAACACCGGGGAGCTGTTTTTT. It codes for CASSRHLTNTGELFF.

A few counts support this clone. The chain combines TRBV9 with TRBJ2-5, with a weak D call TRBD2 (5 bases). The DNA end lines up better with TRBJ2-7; the J call may be wrong. Germline V gives CDR1 SGDLS, CDR2 YYNGEE. The CDR3 has 14 residues. The CDR3 sequence is CASSVLGSADEQYF. The DNA for the CDR3 is TGTGCCAGCAGCGTATTGGGGAGCGCGGACGAGCAGTACTTC.

This clone has only a few counts. V gene TRBV11-3 combines with J gene TRBJ2-3, with 16 bases fitting TRBD2. Losses at the gene ends were 0 bases for V and 12 bases for J; bases not matched to a gene: 6. The germline CDR1 and CDR2 sequences are SGHNT and YENEEA. This CDR3 spans 16 amino acids. In DNA form, the CDR3 reads TGTGCCAGCAGCTTAGAGTGGGGACTAGCGGGAGGGAGCCAGTATTTT. Protein sequence: CASSLEWGLAGGSQYF.

V is TRBV2 and J is TRBJ1-1; 10 bases fit TRBD1. Trimming removed 5 bases from V and 3 bases from J; junction bases left unmatched: 12. CDR1 and CDR2 (germline): SNHLY, FYNNEI. The length of the CDR3 is 17 residues. CDR3 in amino acids: CASSRRDRGVRDTEAFF. In nucleotides, the CDR3 is TGTGCCAGCAGTCGACGGGACAGGGGTGTAAGGGACACTGAAGCTTTCTTT. Based on the CDR3 plus reference TRBV2 and TRBJ1-1, the full variable domain is EPEVTQTPSHQVTQMGQEVILRCVPISNHLYFYWYRQILGQKVEFLVSFYNNEISEKSEIFDDQFSVERPDGSNFTLKIRSTKLEDSAMYFCASSRRDRGVRDTEAFFGQGTRLTVV.

The V and J genes are TRBV2 and TRBJ2-3, with 9 positions matching TRBD2. This CDR3 spans 15 amino acids. Germline trimming cut 6 bases from V and 0 bases from J; bases unmatched to any gene: 4. The germline CDR1 and CDR2 sequences are SNHLY and FYNNEI. The CDR3 here is CASRPTSGSTDTQYF. The DNA of the CDR3 is TGTGCCAGCAGGCCCACTAGCGGGAGCACAGATACGCAGTATTTT.

V usage is TRBV28 and J usage is TRBJ2-5; TRBD1 matches at 7 bases. The CDR3 is 17 amino acids. Per the germline V gene, CDR1 is MDHEN and CDR2 is SYDVKM. The junction had 15 bases not matched to a gene; V was cut back by 7 bases and J by 1 base. CDR3 coding DNA: TGTGCCAGCATCCAGGGGTTTCGGGCAGGGGGCCAAGAGACCCAGTACTTC. Translated: CASIQGFRAGGQETQYF.

Here the CDR3 reads CASSLDADNEQFF. Written as DNA, the CDR3 is TGTGCCAGCAGCTTAGACGCAGACAATGAGCAGTTCTTC. The rearrangement joins TRBV11-2 to TRBJ2-1; D unclear. V dropped 0 bases and J dropped 5 bases, with 5 bases sitting between them. Per the germline V gene, CDR1 is SGHAT and CDR2 is FQNNGV. The CDR3 totals 13 residues. The full variable domain, in which reference TRBV11-2 and TRBJ2-1 provide the parts outside the CDR3, is EAGVAQSPRYKIIEKRQSVAFWCNPISGHATLYWYQQILGQGPKLLIQFQNNGVVDDSQLPKDRFSAERLKGVDSTLKIQPAKLEDSAVYLCASSLDADNEQFFGPGTRLTVL.

The rearrangement joins TRBV5-5 to TRBJ1-1; 7 nucleotides line up with TRBD1. Germline V CDR1 and CDR2: SGHKS, YYEKEE (reference sequence). Unmatched junction bases numbered 9, after V lost 3 bases and J lost 4 bases. This CDR3 has 15 residues. CDR3 protein: CASSSTKQGSTEAFF. CDR3 sequence (DNA): TGTGCCAGCAGCTCCACTAAACAGGGGAGCACTGAAGCTTTCTTT.

A few counts support this clone. The J gene is TRBJ2-2, the V gene TRBV5-1; 8 nucleotides match TRBD2. This CDR3 has 16 residues. CDR1 and CDR2 from the germline V gene are SGHRS and YFSETQ. The junction had 9 bases not matched to a gene; V was cut back by 4 bases and J by 4 bases. In DNA form, the CDR3 reads TGCGCCAGCAGCCCCGGGGGGGCCTCAGGCACCGGGGAGCTGTTTTTT. As protein: CASSPGGASGTGELFF.

V is TRBV28 and J is TRBJ1-5; 8 bases map to TRBD1. With 6 bases clipped from V and 7 bases from J, the junction kept 5 bases outside the gene matches. CDR1 MDHEN and CDR2 SYDVKM come from the germline V gene. The CDR3 consists of 13 residues. The CDR3 loop is CASSPDRGQPQHF. CDR3 coding DNA: TGTGCCAGCAGCCCCGACAGGGGACAGCCCCAGCATTTT.

J is TRBJ2-6 and V is TRBV7-3; D might be TRBD1 (6 bases). The germline CDR1 and CDR2 sequences are SGHTA and FQGTGA. The CDR3 sequence is 18 residues long. V was cut by 5 bases and J by 0 bases, with 17 bases left in between. CDR3 DNA: TGTGCCAGCAGCGCAACGGGACAAACAAACTCTGGGGCCAACGTCCTGACTTTC. It encodes CASSATGQTNSGANVLTF.

The J gene is TRBJ1-3, the V gene TRBV7-3, with D unresolved. Trimming took 4 bases from V and 3 from J, leaving 7 bases between them. The CDR3 contains 13 residues. Germline V lookup: CDR1 SGHTA, CDR2 FQGTGA. The chain's CDR3 is CASSSGYGNTIYF. CDR3 DNA: TGTGCCAGCAGCTCCGGGTATGGAAACACCATATATTTT.

This sequence joins TRBV28 and TRBJ1-2; 12 bases are shared with TRBD1. Germline-derived CDR1 and CDR2 are MDHEN and SYDVKM. The CDR3 contains 16 residues. V shed 1 base and J 7 bases; nucleotides not matched to a gene: 7. The CDR3 DNA sequence: TGTGCCAGCAGTTTATACCCCGGGACAGGGGGCCTTGGCTACACCTTC. It translates to CASSLYPGTGGLGYTF.

V usage is TRBV11-2 and J usage is TRBJ2-5; D may be TRBD2 (6 bases). The CDR3 has 15 residues. V was clipped by 4 bases and J by 2 bases, with 14 bases between them. In germline, CDR1 is SGHAT, CDR2 FQNNGV. CDR3 DNA sequence: TGTGCCAGCAGCTCCCCGTTCGCGGGGCAAGAGACCCAGTACTTC. The encoded protein is CASSSPFAGQETQYF.

The chain combines TRBV5-1 with TRBJ2-3; TRBD2 is a possible D gene (6 bases). CDR3 size: 16 residues. V was clipped by 1 base and J by 2 bases, with 14 bases between them. Germline V gene lookup returns CDR1 SGHRS and CDR2 YFSETQ. CDR3 sequence: CASSLLIGSFTDTQYF. The CDR3 DNA is TGCGCCAGCAGCTTGTTAATCGGGAGTTTCACAGATACGCAGTATTTT.

This clone was seen a few times. The chain employs TRBV4-1 and TRBJ2-1; 13 bases align to TRBD2. The germline V gene has CDR1 MGHRA and CDR2 YSYEKL. This CDR3 comprises 15 residues. V lost 9 bases and J lost 6; bases outside the gene matches: 8. The CDR3 DNA is TGCGCCAGTAGATTGGGACTAGCGGGGAGCAATGAGCAGTTCTTC. Its translation is CASRLGLAGSNEQFF.